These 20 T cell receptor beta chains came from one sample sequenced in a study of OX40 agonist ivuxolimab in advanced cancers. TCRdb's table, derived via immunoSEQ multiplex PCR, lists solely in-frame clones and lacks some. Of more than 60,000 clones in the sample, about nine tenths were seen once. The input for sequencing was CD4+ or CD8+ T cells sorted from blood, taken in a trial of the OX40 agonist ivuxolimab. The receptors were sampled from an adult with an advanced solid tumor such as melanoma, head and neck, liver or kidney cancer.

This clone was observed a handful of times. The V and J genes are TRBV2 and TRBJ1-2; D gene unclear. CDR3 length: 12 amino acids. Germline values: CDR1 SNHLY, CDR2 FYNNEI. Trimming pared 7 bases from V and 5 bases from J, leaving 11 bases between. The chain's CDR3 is CASKPEGYGYTF. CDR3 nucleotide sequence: TGTGCCAGCAAGCCAGAAGGATATGGCTACACCTTC. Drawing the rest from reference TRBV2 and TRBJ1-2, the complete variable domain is EPEVTQTPSHQVTQMGQEVILRCVPISNHLYFYWYRQILGQKVEFLVSFYNNEISEKSEIFDDQFSVERPDGSNFTLKIRSTKLEDSAMYFCASKPEGYGYTFGSGTRLTVV.

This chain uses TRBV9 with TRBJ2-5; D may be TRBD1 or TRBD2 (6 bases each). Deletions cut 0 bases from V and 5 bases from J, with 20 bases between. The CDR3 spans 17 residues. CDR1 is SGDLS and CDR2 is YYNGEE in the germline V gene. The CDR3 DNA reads TGTGCCAGCAGCGTAGGGTCGAGTGGGGGGCGAGGGGAGACCCAGTACTTC. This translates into CASSVGSSGGRGETQYF.

The CDR3 sequence: CASSAGTSGGYEQYF. CDR3 DNA: TGTGCCAGCAGTGCCGGGACTAGCGGGGGCTACGAGCAGTACTTC. J is TRBJ2-5 and V is TRBV6-1; 14 bases match TRBD2. The J call is uncertain, as TRBJ2-7 better fits the DNA end. The germline gives CDR1 MNHNS, CDR2 SASEGT. The CDR3 runs 15 residues.

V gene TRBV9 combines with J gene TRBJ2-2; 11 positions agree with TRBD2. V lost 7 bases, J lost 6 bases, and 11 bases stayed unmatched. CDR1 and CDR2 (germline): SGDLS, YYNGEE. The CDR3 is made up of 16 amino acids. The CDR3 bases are TGTGCCAGCTGGGGCCCCGGGACTAGCGGCTCCGGGGAGCTGTTTTTT. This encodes CASWGPGTSGSGELFF.

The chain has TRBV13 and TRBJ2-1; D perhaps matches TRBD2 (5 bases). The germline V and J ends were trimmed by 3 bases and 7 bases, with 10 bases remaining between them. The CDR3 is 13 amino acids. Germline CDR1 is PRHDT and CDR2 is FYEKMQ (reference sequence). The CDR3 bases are TGTGCCAGCAGCTTTAGGAGGTGGAATGAGCAGTTCTTC. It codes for CASSFRRWNEQFF.

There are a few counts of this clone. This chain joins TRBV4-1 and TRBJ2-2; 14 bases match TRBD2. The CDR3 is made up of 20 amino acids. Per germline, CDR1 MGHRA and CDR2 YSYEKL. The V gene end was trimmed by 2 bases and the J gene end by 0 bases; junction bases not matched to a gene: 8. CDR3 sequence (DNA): TGCGCCAGCAGCCAATTACCCGGGACTAGCGGGAGTTCGAACACCGGGGAGCTGTTTTTT. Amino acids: CASSQLPGTSGSSNTGELFF.

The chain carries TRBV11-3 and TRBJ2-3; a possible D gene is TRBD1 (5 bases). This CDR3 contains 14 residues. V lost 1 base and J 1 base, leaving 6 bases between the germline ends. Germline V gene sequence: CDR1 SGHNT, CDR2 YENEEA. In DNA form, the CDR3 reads TGTGCCAGCAGCTTAGCCAGGGGCACAGATACGCAGTATTTT. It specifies CASSLARGTDTQYF. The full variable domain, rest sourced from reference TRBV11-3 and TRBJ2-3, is EAGVVQSPRYKIIEKKQPVAFWCNPISGHNTLYWYLQNLGQGPELLIRYENEEAVDDSQLPKDRFSAERLKGVDSTLKIQPAELGDSAVYLCASSLARGTDTQYFGPGTRLTVL.

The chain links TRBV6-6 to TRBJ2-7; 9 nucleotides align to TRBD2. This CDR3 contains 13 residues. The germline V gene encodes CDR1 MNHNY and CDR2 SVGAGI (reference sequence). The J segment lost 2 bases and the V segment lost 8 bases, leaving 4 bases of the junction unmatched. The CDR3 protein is CASAAGGPYEQYF. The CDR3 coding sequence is TGTGCCAGCGCGGCGGGGGGGCCCTACGAGCAGTACTTC.

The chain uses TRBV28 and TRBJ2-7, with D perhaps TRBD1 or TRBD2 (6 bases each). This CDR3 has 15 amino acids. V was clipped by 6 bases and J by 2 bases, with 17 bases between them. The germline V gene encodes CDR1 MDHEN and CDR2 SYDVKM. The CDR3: CASSGSRDNAYEQYF. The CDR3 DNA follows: TGTGCCAGCAGCGGGAGCCGGGACAACGCCTACGAGCAGTACTTC.

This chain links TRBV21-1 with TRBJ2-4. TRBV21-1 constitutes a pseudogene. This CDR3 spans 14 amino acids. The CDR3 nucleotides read TGTGCCAGCAGCAAAGCGCCAGCCAAAAACATTCAGTACTTC. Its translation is CASSKAPAKNIQYF.

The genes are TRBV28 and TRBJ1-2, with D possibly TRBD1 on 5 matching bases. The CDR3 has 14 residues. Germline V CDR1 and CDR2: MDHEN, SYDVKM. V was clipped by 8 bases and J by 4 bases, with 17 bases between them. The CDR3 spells CASQLGDDGYGYTF. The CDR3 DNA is TGTGCCAGCCAGTTAGGGGACGACGGCTATGGCTACACCTTC.

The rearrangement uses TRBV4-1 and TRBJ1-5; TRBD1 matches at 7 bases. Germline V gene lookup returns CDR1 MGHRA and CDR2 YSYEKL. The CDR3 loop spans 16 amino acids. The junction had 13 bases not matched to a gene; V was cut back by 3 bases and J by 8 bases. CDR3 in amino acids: CASSQVGQGVLEPQHF. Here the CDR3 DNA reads TGCGCCAGCAGCCAGGTGGGGCAGGGGGTTTTGGAGCCCCAGCATTTT.

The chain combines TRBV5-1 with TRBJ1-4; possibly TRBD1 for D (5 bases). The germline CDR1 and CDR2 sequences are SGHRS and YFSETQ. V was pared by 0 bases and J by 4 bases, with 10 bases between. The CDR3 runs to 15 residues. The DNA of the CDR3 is TGCGCCAGCAGCTTGGTAGGGGCTAGTAATGAAAAACTGTTTTTT. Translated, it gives CASSLVGASNEKLFF.

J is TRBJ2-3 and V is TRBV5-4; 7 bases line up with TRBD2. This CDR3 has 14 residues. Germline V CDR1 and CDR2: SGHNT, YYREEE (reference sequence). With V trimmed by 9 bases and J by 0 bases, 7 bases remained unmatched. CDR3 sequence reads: CATIGRGSTDTQYF. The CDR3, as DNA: TGTGCCACGATCGGGCGGGGGAGCACAGATACGCAGTATTTT. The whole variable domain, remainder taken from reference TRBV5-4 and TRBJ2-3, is ETGVTQSPTHLIKTRGQQVTLRCSSQSGHNTVSWYQQALGQGPQFIFQYYREEENGRGNFPPRFSGLQFPNYSSELNVNALELDDSALYLCATIGRGSTDTQYFGPGTRLTVL.

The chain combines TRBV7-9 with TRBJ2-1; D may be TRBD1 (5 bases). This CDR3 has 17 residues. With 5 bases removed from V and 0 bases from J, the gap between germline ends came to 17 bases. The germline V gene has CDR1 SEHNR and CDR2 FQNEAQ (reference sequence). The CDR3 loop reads CASSLRQSALSYNEQFF. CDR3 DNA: TGTGCCAGCAGCCTCCGACAGTCCGCACTCTCCTACAATGAGCAGTTCTTC.

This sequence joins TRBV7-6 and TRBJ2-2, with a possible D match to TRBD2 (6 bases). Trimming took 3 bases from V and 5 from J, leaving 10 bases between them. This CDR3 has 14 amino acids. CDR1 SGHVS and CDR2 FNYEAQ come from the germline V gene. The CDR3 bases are TGTGCCAGCAGCTTTATGGGGGGAACCGGGGAGCTGTTTTTT. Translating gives CASSFMGGTGELFF.

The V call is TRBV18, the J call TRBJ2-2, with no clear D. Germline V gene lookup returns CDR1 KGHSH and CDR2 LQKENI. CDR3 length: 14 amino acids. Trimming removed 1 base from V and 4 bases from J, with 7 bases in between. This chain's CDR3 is CASSPQGGTGELFF. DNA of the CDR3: TGTGCCAGCTCACCACAGGGCGGCACCGGGGAGCTGTTTTTT.

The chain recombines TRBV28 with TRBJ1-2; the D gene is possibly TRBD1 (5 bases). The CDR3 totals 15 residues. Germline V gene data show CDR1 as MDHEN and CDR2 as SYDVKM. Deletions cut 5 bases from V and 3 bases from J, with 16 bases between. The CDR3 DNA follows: TGTGCCAGCAGTCTCGTGGACATGTCGGACTATGGCTACACCTTC. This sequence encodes CASSLVDMSDYGYTF.

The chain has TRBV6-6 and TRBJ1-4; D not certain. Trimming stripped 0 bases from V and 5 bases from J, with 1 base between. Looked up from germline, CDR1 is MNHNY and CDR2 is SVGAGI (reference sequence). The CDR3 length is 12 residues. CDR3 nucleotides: TGTGCCAGCAGTTACTCGAATGAAAAACTGTTTTTT. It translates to CASSYSNEKLFF.

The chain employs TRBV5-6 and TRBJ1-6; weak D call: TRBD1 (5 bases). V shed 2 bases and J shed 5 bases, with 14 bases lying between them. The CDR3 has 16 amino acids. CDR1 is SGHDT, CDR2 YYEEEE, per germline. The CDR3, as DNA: TGTGCCAGCAGCTTTGGCGGGGGGATGGATAATTCACCCCTCCACTTT. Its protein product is CASSFGGGMDNSPLHF. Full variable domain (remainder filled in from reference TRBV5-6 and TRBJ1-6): DAGVTQSPTHLIKTRGQQVTLRCSPKSGHDTVSWYQQALGQGPQFIFQYYEEEERQRGNFPDRFSGHQFPNYSSELNVNALLLGDSALYLCASSFGGGMDNSPLHFGNGTRLTVT.